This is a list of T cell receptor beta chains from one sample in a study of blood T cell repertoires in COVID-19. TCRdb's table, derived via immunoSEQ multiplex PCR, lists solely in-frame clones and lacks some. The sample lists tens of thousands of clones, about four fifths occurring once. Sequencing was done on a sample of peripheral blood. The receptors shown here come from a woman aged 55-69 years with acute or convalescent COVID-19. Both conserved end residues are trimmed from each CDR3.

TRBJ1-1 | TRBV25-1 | ASSSDTEAF
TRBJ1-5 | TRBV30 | AWSVSQGLLQPQH
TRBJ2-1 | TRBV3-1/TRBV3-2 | ASSPWGAAMGNEQF
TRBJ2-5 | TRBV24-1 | ATSDIGEQETQY
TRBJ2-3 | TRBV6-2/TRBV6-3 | ASSWDRGRDTQY
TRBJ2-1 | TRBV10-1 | ASSERRANNEQF
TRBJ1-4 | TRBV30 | AWSVRTRSGEKLF
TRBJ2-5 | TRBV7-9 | ASSFTSGRGETQY
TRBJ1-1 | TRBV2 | ASKIQGNTEAF
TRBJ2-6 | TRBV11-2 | ASSLDPLNSGANVLT
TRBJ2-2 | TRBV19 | ASSTGNTGELF
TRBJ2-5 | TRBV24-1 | ATSDPGTSDETQY
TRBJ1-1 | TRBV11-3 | ASSRQSGAPDTEAF